This T cell receptor beta chain was recovered during a study of CD8 T cells in ankylosing spondylitis. TCRdb reanalysed the 5' RACE reads using MiXCR and keeps one entry per CDR3 protein. The sample holds 500,000 to 650,000 distinct CDR3 sequences; roughly 5.2% are singletons and the top ten take around 3.5%. Study-wide results and caveats: Existing reports had already noted some motif variants in reactive arthritis synovial fluid and blood. Ankylosing spondylitis blood seemed to carry a telltale TCR beta motif made of several highly homologous variants.

This clonotype was counted at least ten times. Its specificity is unknown. Trimming left V 2 bases short and J 1 base short, with 14 bases between. Germline CDR1 LGHNA, CDR2 YSLEER. The CDR3 is 17 amino acids. This receptor was identified in a male donor with ankylosing spondylitis. The rearrangement uses TRBV4-3 and TRBJ2-2; tentatively, D is TRBD1 or TRBD2 (5 bases each). The material sequenced was blood, either unsorted or a sorted T cell fraction (not recorded which). The CDR3 here is CASSQHSGDQNTGELFF. CDR3 bases: TGCGCCAGCAGCCAACACTCTGGGGACCAGAACACCGGGGAGCTGTTTTTT.